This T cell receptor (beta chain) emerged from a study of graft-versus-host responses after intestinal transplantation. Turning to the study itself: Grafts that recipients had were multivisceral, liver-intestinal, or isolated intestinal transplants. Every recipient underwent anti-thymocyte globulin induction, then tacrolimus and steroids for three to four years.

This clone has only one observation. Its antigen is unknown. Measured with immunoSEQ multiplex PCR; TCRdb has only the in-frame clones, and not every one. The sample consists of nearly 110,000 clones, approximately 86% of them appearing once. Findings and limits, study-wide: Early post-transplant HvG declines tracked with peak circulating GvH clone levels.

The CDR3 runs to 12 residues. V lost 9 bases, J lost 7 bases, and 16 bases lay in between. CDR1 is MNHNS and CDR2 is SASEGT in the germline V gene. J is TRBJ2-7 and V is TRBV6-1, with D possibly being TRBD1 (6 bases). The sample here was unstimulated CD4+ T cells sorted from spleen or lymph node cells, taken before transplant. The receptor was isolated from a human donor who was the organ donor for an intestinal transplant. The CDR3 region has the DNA TGTGCCAGTGGACACGCGCAGGGGGAGCAGTACTTC. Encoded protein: CASGHAQGEQYF.